A single sample is the source of the 16 T cell receptor beta chains below, sequenced in a study of blood T cell repertoires in COVID-19. Libraries were prepared by immunoSEQ multiplex PCR; TCRdb keeps only in-frame clonotypes and omits some of them. This sample has nearly 350,000 clones, with about 90% found just once. Sequenced sample: PBMCs or T cells enriched from blood (not recorded which). These receptors were taken from a woman aged 30 to 39 who had recovered from COVID-19.

This clone was found once. The CDR3 sequence is CASSPPQGTIYF. The CDR3 DNA reads as TGTGCCAGCTCACCCCCTCAGGGCACCATATATTTT. The chain has TRBV18 and TRBJ1-3, with D perhaps TRBD1 (5 bases). Trimming left V 3 bases short and J 9 bases short, with 9 bases between. The CDR3 runs to 12 residues. Per the germline V gene, CDR1 is KGHSH and CDR2 is LQKENI.

The rearrangement links TRBV5-4 to TRBJ1-2; D is possibly TRBD1 (5 bases). The CDR3 has 14 residues. Germline V gives CDR1 SGHNT, CDR2 YYREEE (reference sequence). The V gene lost 3 bases and the J gene lost 6 bases, with 15 bases spanning the gap. The CDR3 loop reads CASSSAWGEDGYTF. CDR3 coding DNA: TGTGCCAGCAGCTCTGCTTGGGGGGAGGATGGCTACACCTTC.

V usage is TRBV5-5 and J usage is TRBJ1-1; no clear D. This CDR3 spans 13 amino acids. Germline V gene sequence: CDR1 SGHKS, CDR2 YYEKEE (reference sequence). Trimming took off 2 bases at V and 1 base at J, with 6 bases between the two ends. The CDR3 loop is CASSFTANTEAFF. DNA of the CDR3: TGTGCCAGCAGCTTCACAGCGAACACTGAAGCTTTCTTT.

The chain is built from TRBV19 and TRBJ2-7, with TRBD1 matching 7 bases. Unmatched junction bases numbered 9, after V lost 10 bases and J lost 0 bases. This CDR3 has 14 residues. Per the germline V gene, CDR1 is LNHDA and CDR2 is SQIVND (reference sequence). The CDR3 sequence: CATSGDRVSYEQYF. As DNA, the CDR3 is TGTGCCACCTCTGGGGACAGAGTCTCCTACGAGCAGTACTTC.

Regarding this clone: Other nucleotide sequences from this sample produce the same CDR3. CDR3 sequence reads: CASSFQASGDTGELFF. The CDR3 bases are TGCGCCAGCAGCTTCCAGGCCTCGGGAGACACCGGGGAGCTGTTTTTT. This chain uses TRBV5-1 with TRBJ2-2, with D tentatively TRBD2 (6 bases). Germline CDR1 SGHRS, CDR2 YFSETQ. CDR3 length: 16 amino acids. V was clipped by 2 bases and J by 3 bases, with 14 bases between them.

The chain is built from TRBV24-1 and TRBJ2-5, with 10 bases identical to TRBD1. CDR1 KGHDR and CDR2 SFDVKD come from the germline V gene. CDR3 length: 17 residues. V was clipped by 1 base and J by 4 bases; unmatched bases: 8. The CDR3 here is CATSDFGDRGRSETQYF. The CDR3 region has the DNA TGTGCCACCAGTGATTTTGGAGACAGGGGGCGCTCAGAGACCCAGTACTTC.

The chain's CDR3 is CASSSSRDRGRPELYNSYEQYF. The DNA for the CDR3 is TGTGCCAGCAGTTCCAGCCGGGACAGGGGGCGCCCCGAACTGTACAACTCCTACGAGCAGTACTTC. This chain links TRBV28 with TRBJ2-7; the match to TRBD1 covers 12 bases. The CDR3 has 22 amino acids. Germline CDR1 reads MDHEN; CDR2 reads SYDVKM. The V and J ends lost 4 bases and 0 bases, in that order; junction bases with no gene match: 22.

In this sample, this clone turned up once. This chain joins TRBV2 and TRBJ1-1, with 7 bases identical to TRBD1. The trim removed 3 bases at V and 4 bases at J, leaving 11 bases unmatched. Germline assignment: CDR1 SNHLY and CDR2 FYNNEI. This CDR3 comprises 16 residues. The DNA of the CDR3 is TGTGCCAGCAGTGACCCAAACAGGGGTGGATCCACTGAAGCTTTCTTT. This translates into CASSDPNRGGSTEAFF. Looking up the rest from reference TRBV2 and TRBJ1-1 gives the full variable domain: EPEVTQTPSHQVTQMGQEVILRCVPISNHLYFYWYRQILGQKVEFLVSFYNNEISEKSEIFDDQFSVERPDGSNFTLKIRSTKLEDSAMYFCASSDPNRGGSTEAFFGQGTRLTVV.

The rearrangement joins TRBV12-5 to TRBJ1-1; the D gene is possibly TRBD1 (6 bases). This CDR3 is built from 13 residues. Germline V gives CDR1 LGHNT, CDR2 FRNRAP. Trimming cost V 8 bases and J 3 bases, with 13 bases left between them. CDR3 coding DNA: TGTGCTAGTACTGAGTACAGGGACACTGAAGCTTTCTTT. This sequence encodes CASTEYRDTEAFF.

This clone has only one observation. V usage is TRBV18 and J usage is TRBJ1-2; the D gene is possibly TRBD1 (5 bases). The length of the CDR3 is 15 residues. V was trimmed by 1 base and J by 4 bases, leaving 13 bases between them. Germline CDR1 is KGHSH and CDR2 is LQKENI. The CDR3: CASSPREAGIYGYTF. The CDR3 DNA reads TGTGCCAGCTCACCACGCGAGGCAGGGATCTATGGCTACACCTTC.

The chain combines TRBV19 with TRBJ2-3; TRBD1 might be the D (7 bases). The V end was cut by 4 bases, the J end by 1 base, with 15 bases between. The CDR3 covers 16 residues. In germline, CDR1 is LNHDA, CDR2 SQIVND (reference sequence). The CDR3 here is CASSTEGQMGTDTQYF. The CDR3 nucleotides read TGTGCCAGTAGTACGGAGGGACAGATGGGCACAGATACGCAGTATTTT. Filled out from reference TRBV19 and TRBJ2-3, the complete variable domain reads DGGITQSPKYLFRKEGQNVTLSCEQNLNHDAMYWYRQDPGQGLRLIYYSQIVNDFQKGDIAEGYSVSREKKESFPLTVTSAQKNPTAFYLCASSTEGQMGTDTQYFGPGTRLTVL.

V usage is TRBV12-5 and J usage is TRBJ1-4; the D gene is possibly TRBD1 (5 bases). The CDR3 extends over 16 amino acids. Per germline, CDR1 LGHNT and CDR2 FRNRAP. V was cut by 1 base and J by 10 bases, with 19 bases left in between. The CDR3: CASGLEGRALGGKLFF. CDR3 DNA sequence: TGTGCTAGTGGTTTGGAGGGACGGGCATTGGGGGGAAAACTGTTTTTT. Using reference TRBV12-5 and TRBJ1-4 for the parts outside the CDR3, the full variable domain is DARVTQTPRHKVTEMGQEVTMRCQPILGHNTVFWYRQTMMQGLELLAYFRNRAPLDDSGMPKDRFSAEMPDATLATLKIQPSEPRDSAVYFCASGLEGRALGGKLFFGSGTQLSVL.

The chain's CDR3 is CAWSVQGNEQYF. The CDR3 bases are TGTGCCTGGAGTGTACAGGGAAACGAGCAGTACTTC. The rearrangement uses TRBV30 and TRBJ2-7, with a possible D match to TRBD1 (6 bases). CDR3 length: 12 amino acids. The V end lost 0 bases, the J end lost 5 bases, and 8 bases lay between the germline ends. Germline loops: CDR1 GTSNPN, CDR2 SVGIG (reference sequence).

V usage is TRBV28 and J usage is TRBJ1-2; tentatively, D is TRBD1 (6 bases). CDR3 length: 16 residues. The germline CDR1 and CDR2 sequences are MDHEN and SYDVKM. V was cut by 4 bases and J by 0 bases, with 15 bases left in between. CDR3 loop: CASSSNAGVSNYGYTF. The CDR3 DNA reads as TGTGCCAGCAGTTCAAACGCAGGGGTATCTAACTATGGCTACACCTTC.

V gene TRBV21-1 combines with J gene TRBJ2-4; no check of the table's D call, TRBD1, against the DNA was made. TRBV21-1 is noted as a pseudogene. CDR3 length: 16 residues. CDR3 bases: TGTGCCAGCAGCGATACCCACAGGGGAGGCGAAAACATTCAGTACTTC. It translates to CASSDTHRGGENIQYF.

The V call is TRBV7-6, the J call TRBJ2-7; 11 nucleotides match TRBD2. Germline V lookup: CDR1 SGHVS, CDR2 FNYEAQ. The CDR3 loop spans 19 amino acids. The junction had 11 bases not matched to a gene; V was cut back by 1 base and J by 0 bases. The CDR3 loop is CASSLGPGASGGNSYEQYF. The CDR3 DNA reads TGTGCCAGCAGCTTAGGACCCGGGGCTAGCGGGGGGAACTCCTACGAGCAGTACTTC.